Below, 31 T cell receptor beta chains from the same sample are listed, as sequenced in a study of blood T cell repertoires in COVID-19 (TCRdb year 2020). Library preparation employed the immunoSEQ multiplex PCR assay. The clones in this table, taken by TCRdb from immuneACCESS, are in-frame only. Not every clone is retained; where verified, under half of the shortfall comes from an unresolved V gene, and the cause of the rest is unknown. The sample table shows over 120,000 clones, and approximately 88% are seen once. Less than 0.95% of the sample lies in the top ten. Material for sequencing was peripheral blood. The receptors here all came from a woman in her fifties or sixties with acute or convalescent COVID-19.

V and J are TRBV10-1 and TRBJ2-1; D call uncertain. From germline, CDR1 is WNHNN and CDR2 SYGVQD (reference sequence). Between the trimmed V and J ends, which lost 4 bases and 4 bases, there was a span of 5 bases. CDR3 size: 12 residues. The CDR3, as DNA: TGCGCCAGCAGTGGGGCTTACAATGAGCAGTTCTTC. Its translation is CASSGAYNEQFF.

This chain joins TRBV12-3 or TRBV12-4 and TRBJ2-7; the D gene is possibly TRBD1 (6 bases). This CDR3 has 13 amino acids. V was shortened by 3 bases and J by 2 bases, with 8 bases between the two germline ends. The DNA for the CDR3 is TGTGCCAGCAGTTTCGGACAGACCTACGAGCAGTACTTC. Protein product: CASSFGQTYEQYF.

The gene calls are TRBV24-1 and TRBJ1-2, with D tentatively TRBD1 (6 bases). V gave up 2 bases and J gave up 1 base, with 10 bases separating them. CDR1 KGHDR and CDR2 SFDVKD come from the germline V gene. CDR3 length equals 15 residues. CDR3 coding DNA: TGTGCCACCAGTGATTCCAACAGGGTTAACTATGGCTACACCTTC. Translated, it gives CATSDSNRVNYGYTF.

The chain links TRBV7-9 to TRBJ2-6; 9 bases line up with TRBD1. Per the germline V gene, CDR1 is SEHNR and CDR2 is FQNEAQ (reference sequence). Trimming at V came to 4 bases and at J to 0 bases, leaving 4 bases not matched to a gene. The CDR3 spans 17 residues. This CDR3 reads CASSWTGEYSGANVLTF. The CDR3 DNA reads TGTGCCAGCAGCTGGACAGGGGAATACTCTGGGGCCAACGTCCTGACTTTC.

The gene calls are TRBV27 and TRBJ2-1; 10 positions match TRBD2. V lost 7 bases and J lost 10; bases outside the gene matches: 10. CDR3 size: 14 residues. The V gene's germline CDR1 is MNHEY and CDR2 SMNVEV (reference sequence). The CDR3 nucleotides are TGTGCCAGCAATATAGCGGGAGGAGCCTGGGAGCAGTTCTTC. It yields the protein CASNIAGGAWEQFF.

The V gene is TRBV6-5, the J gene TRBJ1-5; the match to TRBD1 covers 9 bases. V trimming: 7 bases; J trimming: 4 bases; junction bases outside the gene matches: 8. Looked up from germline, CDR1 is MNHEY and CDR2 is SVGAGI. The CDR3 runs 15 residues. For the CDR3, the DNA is TGTGCCAGCAAGACCCGGGACAGGGCTAATCAGCCCCAGCATTTT. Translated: CASKTRDRANQPQHF.

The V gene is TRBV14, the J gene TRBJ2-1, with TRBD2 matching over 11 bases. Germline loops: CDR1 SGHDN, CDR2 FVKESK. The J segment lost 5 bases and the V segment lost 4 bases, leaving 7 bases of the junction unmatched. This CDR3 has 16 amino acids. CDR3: CASSRTIAGGNNEQFF. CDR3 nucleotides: TGTGCCAGCAGCCGCACTATAGCGGGAGGGAACAATGAGCAGTTCTTC. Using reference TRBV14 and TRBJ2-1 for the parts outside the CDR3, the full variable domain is EAGVTQFPSHSVIEKGQTVTLRCDPISGHDNLYWYRRVMGKEIKFLLHFVKESKQDESGMPNNRFLAERTGGTYSTLKVQPAELEDSGVYFCASSRTIAGGNNEQFFGPGTRLTVL.

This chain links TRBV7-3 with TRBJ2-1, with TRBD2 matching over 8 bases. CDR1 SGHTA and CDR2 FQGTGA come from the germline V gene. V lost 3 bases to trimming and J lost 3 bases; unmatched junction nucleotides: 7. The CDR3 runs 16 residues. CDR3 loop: CASSLLGGGIYNEQFF. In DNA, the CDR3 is TGTGCCAGCAGCTTGTTAGGCGGGGGGATCTACAATGAGCAGTTCTTC.

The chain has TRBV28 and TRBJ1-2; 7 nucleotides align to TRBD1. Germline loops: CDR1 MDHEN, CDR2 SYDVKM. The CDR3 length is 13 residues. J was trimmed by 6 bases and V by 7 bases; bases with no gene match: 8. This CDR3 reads CASNRAGGNGYTF. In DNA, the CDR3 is TGTGCCAGCAACCGGGCAGGGGGTAATGGCTACACCTTC.

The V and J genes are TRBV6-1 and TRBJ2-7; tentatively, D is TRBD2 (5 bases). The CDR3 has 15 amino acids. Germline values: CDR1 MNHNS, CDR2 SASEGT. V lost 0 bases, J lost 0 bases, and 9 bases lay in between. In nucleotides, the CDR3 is TGTGCCAGCAGTGAAGCCGGCACTAGCTCCTACGAGCAGTACTTC. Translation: CASSEAGTSSYEQYF.

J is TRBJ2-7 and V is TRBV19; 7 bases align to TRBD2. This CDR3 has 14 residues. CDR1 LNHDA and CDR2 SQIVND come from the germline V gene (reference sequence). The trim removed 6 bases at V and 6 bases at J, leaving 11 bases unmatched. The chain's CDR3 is CASSPGELAFEQYF. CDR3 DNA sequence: TGTGCCAGTAGCCCCGGGGAACTAGCGTTCGAGCAGTACTTC.

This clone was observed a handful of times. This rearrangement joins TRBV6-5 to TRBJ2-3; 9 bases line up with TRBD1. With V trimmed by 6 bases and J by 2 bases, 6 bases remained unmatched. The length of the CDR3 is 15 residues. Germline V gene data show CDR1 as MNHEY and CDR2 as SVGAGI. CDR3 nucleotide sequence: TGTGCCAGCAGCTCCGGGACAGGGTACACAGATACGCAGTATTTT. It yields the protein CASSSGTGYTDTQYF.

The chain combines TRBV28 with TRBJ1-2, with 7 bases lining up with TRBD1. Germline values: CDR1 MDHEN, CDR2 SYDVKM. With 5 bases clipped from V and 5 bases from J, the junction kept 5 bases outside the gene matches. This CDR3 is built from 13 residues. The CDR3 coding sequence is TGTGCCAGCAGTCCTGACAGGGTTTATGGCTACACCTTC. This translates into CASSPDRVYGYTF.

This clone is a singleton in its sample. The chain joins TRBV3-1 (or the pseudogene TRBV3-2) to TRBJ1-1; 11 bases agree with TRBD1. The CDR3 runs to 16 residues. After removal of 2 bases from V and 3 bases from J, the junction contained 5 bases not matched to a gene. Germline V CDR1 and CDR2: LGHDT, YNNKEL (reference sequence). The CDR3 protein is CASSQPGQGAYTEAFF. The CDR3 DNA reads TGTGCCAGCAGCCAACCCGGACAGGGGGCGTACACTGAAGCTTTCTTT.

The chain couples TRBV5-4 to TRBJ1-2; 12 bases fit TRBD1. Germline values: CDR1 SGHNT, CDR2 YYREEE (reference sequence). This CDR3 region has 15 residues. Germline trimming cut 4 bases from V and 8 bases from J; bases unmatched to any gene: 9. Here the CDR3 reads CASSHPGQGAIGYTF. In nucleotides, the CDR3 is TGTGCCAGCAGCCATCCGGGACAGGGGGCGATAGGCTACACCTTC.

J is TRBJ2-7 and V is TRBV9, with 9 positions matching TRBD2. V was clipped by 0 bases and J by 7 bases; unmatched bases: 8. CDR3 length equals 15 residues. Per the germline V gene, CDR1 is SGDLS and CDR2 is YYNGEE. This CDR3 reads CASSVDDLAGREQYF. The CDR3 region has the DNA TGTGCCAGCAGCGTAGACGATCTAGCGGGACGAGAGCAGTACTTC.

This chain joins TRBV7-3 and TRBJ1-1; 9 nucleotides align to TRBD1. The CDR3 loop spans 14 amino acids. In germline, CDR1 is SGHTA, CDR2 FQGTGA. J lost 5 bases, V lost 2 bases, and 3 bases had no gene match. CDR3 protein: CASSLLDRGTEAFF. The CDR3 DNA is TGTGCCAGCAGCTTACTCGACAGGGGGACTGAAGCTTTCTTT.

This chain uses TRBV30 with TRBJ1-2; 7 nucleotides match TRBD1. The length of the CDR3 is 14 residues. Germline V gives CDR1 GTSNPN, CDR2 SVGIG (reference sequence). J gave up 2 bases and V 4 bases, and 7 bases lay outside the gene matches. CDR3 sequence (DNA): TGTGCCTGGAATTCACAGGGGCACAACTATGGCTACACCTTC. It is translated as CAWNSQGHNYGYTF.

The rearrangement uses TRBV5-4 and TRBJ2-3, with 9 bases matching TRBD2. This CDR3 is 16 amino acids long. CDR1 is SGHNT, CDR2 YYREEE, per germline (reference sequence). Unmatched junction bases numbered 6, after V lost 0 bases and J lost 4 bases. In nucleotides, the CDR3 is TGTGCCAGCAGCTTGGGGCGGGAGGGGTCCTCAGATACGCAGTATTTT. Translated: CASSLGREGSSDTQYF.

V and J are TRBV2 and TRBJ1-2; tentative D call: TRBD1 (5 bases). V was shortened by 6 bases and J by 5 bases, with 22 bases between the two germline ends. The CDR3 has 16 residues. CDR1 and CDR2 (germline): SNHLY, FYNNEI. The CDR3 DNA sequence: TGTGCCAGCAGCAGCGGGGGGAGGGAGCGTTGGTATGGCTACACCTTC. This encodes CASSSGGRERWYGYTF.

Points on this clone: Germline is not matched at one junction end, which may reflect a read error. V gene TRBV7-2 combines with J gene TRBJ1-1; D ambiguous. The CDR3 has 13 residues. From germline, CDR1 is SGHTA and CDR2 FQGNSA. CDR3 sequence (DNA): TGTGCCAGCAGCCCGACCGGGAACCCTGAAGCTTTCTTT. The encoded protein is CASSPTGNPEAFF.

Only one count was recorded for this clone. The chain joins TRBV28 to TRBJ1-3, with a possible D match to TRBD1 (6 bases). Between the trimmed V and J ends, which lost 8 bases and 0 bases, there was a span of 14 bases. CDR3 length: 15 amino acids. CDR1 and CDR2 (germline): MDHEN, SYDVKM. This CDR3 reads CASYDDRLSGNTIYF. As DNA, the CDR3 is TGTGCCAGCTACGACGACAGGCTCTCTGGAAACACCATATATTTT.

The CDR3 nucleotides are TGTGCCAGCAGCGTAGCTTATCCCCCGGACAGGTCCCCGCATCTTCCTCTGGGCTACACCTTC. Translating it yields CASSVAYPPDRSPHLPLGYTF. The J gene is TRBJ1-2, the V gene TRBV9, with 7 bases lining up with TRBD1. The CDR3 sequence is 21 residues long. Germline trimming cut 0 bases from V and 8 bases from J; bases unmatched to any gene: 28. Germline CDR1 and CDR2: SGDLS and YYNGEE. The whole variable domain, remainder taken from reference TRBV9 and TRBJ1-2, is DSGVTQTPKHLITATGQRVTLRCSPRSGDLSVYWYQQSLDQGLQFLIQYYNGEERAKGNILERFSAQQFPDLHSELNLSSLELGDSALYFCASSVAYPPDRSPHLPLGYTFGSGTRLTVV.

The CDR3 nucleotides are TGTGCCAGCAGGGGCAATGAAAAACTGTTTTTT. It specifies CASRGNEKLFF. This sequence joins TRBV6-5 and TRBJ1-4; the D is unclear. Trimming removed 6 bases at V and 5 bases at J, with 4 bases between. Looked up from germline, CDR1 is MNHEY and CDR2 is SVGAGI. This CDR3 comprises 11 residues.

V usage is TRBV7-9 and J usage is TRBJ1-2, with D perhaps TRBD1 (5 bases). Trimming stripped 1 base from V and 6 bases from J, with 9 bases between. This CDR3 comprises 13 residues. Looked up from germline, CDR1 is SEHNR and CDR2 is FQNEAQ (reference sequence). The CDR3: CASSLGQHHGYTF. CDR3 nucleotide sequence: TGTGCCAGCAGCTTAGGACAGCACCATGGCTACACCTTC.

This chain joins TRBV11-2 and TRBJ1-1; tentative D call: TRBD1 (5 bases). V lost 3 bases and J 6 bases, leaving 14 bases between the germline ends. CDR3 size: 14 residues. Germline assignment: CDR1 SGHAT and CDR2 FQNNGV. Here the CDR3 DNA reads TGTGCCAGCAGCTTCTCGCGACAAGGGGCTGAAGCTTTCTTT. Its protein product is CASSFSRQGAEAFF.

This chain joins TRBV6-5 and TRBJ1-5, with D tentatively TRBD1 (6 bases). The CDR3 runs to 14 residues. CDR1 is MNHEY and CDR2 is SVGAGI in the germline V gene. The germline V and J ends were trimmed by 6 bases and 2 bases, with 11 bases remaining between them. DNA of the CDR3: TGTGCCAGCAGCCAGGGGTTTGGCAATCAGCCCCAGCATTTT. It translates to CASSQGFGNQPQHF.

CDR3 in amino acids: CASSVQQGRTEAFF. As DNA, the CDR3 is TGTGCCAGCAGCGTTCAGCAGGGGAGAACTGAAGCTTTCTTT. This chain uses TRBV9 with TRBJ1-1, with a possible D match to TRBD1 (6 bases). Germline V gene sequence: CDR1 SGDLS, CDR2 YYNGEE. Trimming left V 2 bases short and J 5 bases short, with 13 bases between. The CDR3 runs 14 residues.

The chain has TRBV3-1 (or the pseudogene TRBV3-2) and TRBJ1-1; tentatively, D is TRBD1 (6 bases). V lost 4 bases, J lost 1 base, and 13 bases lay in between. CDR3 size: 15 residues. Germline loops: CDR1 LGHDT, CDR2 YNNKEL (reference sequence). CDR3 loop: CASSLRGRGNTEAFF. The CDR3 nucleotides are TGTGCCAGCAGCCTACGTGGCAGGGGGAACACTGAAGCTTTCTTT.

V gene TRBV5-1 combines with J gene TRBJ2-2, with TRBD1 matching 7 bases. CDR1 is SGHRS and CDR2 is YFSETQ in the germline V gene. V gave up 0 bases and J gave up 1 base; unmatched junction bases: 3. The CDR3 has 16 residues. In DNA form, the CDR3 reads TGCGCCAGCAGCTTGGAGGGACAGATGAACACCGGGGAGCTGTTTTTT. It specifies CASSLEGQMNTGELFF.

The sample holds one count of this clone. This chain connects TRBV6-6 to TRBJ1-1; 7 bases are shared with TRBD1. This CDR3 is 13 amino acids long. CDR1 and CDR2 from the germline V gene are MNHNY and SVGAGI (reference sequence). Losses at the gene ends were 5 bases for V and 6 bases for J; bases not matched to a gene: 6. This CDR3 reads CASSIQGSAEAFF. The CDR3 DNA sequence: TGTGCCAGCAGTATACAGGGGAGCGCTGAAGCTTTCTTT.